The 2 T cell receptor beta chains reported below all come from one sample, sequenced in a study of T cells in Graves' hyperthyroidism and ophthalmopathy. RNA transcripts gave rise to amplified TCR beta CDR3 regions. An initial round of RT-PCR targeting the TCR CDR3 relied on the HTBI primer set. A single record per CDR3 protein comes from TCRdb applying MiXCR to the multiplex PCR reads. The repertoire holds hundreds of thousands of distinct CDR3 sequences, with around 21% as singletons. Sequencing input: blood. The source is a man aged 30 to 39 with Graves' ophthalmopathy.

This clonotype was recorded once. The CDR3: CATSDWIGGDTQYF. The CDR3 DNA is TGTGCCACCAGTGATTGGATAGGTGGGGATACGCAGTATTTT. The gene calls are TRBV24-1 and TRBJ2-3; D gene uncertain. Germline V gives CDR1 KGHDR, CDR2 SFDVKD. The CDR3 sequence is 14 residues long. Trimming shortened V by 2 bases and J by 6 bases, and 11 bases separated the two germline ends.

This clonotype appeared a few times. This chain connects TRBV12-5 to TRBJ2-1, with 7 bases identical to TRBD2. V trimming: 2 bases; J trimming: 2 bases; junction bases outside the gene matches: 0. The CDR3 sequence is 14 residues long. The germline gives CDR1 LGHNT, CDR2 FRNRAP. CDR3 residues: CASGLSGAYNEQFF. The CDR3 DNA is TGTGCTAGTGGTTTGAGCGGGGCCTACAATGAGCAGTTCTTC.